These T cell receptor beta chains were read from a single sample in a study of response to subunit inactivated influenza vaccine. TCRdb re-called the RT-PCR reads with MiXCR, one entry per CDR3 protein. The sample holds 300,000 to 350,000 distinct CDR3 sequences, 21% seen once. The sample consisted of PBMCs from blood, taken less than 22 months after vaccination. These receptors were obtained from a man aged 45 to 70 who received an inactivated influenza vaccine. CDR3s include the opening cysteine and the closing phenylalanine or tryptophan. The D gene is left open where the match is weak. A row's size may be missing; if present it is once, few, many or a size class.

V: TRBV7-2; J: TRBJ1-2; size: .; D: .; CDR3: CASSSGGGSNYGYTF; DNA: TGTGCCAGCAGTTCGGGGGGCGGATCTAACTATGGCTACACCTTC
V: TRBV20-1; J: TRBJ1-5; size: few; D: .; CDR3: CSARALPRGSDQPQHF; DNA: TGCAGTGCTAGAGCTCTCCCGAGGGGGTCGGATCAGCCCCAGCATTTT
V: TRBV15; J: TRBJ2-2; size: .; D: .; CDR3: CATSARPSPGELFF; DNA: TGTGCCACCAGCGCCCGACCGTCGCCCGGGGAGCTGTTTTTT
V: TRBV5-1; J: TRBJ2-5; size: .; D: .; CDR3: CASSLGGIGGETQYF; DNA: TGCGCCAGCAGCTTGGGAGGGATCGGCGGGGAGACCCAGTACTTC
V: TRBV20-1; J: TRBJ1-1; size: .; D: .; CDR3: CRGAGRQNTEAFF; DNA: TGCCGTGGGGCGGGACGACAAAACACTGAAGCTTTCTTT
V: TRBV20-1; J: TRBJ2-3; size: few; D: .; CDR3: CSASVQGYTDTQYF; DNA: TGCAGTGCTAGTGTTCAGGGATACACAGATACGCAGTATTTT
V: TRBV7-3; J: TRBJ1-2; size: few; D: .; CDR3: CASSFIRPGRHYGYTF; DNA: TGTGCCAGCAGTTTCATACGCCCGGGACGGCACTATGGCTACACCTTC
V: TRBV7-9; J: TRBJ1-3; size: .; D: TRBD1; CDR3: CASSSQGEPGNTIYF; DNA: TGTGCCAGCAGCTCACAGGGGGAACCTGGAAACACCATATATTTT
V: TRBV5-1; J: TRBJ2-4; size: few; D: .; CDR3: CASSLNRRDIQYF; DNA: TGCGCCAGCAGCTTGAACCGGAGGGACATTCAGTACTTC
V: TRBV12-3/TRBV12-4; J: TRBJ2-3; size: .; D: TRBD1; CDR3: CASSSGAGTGVGIDTQYF; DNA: TGTGCCAGCAGTTCCGGAGCCGGGACAGGGGTTGGCATAGATACGCAGTATTTT
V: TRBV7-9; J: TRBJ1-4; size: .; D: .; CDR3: CASSFEGTVGKLFF; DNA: TGTGCCAGCAGCTTCGAGGGCACAGTTGGAAAACTGTTTTTT
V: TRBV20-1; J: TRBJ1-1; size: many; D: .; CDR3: CSAQRAGWNTEAFF; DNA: TGCAGTGCCCAACGGGCCGGGTGGAACACTGAAGCTTTCTTT
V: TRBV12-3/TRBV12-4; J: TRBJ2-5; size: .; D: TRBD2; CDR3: CASSPSPWGSGVQETQYF; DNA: TGTGCCAGCAGCCCTAGTCCATGGGGTAGCGGGGTGCAAGAGACCCAGTACTTC
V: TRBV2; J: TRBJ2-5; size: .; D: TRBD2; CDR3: CASSEYLGLAAQVRETQYF; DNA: TGTGCCAGCAGTGAATATCTGGGACTAGCGGCCCAGGTTAGAGAGACCCAGTACTTC
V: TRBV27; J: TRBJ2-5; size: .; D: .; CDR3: CASSSGNQETQYF; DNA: TGTGCCAGCAGTTCAGGGAACCAAGAGACCCAGTACTTC
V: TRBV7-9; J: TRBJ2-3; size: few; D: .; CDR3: CASSLVLTSVTDTQYF; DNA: TGTGCCAGCAGCTTAGTCCTAACGAGCGTCACAGATACGCAGTATTTT
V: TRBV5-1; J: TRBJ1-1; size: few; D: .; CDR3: CASSLDDGNTEAFF; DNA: TGCGCCAGCAGCTTGGATGACGGGAACACTGAAGCTTTCTTT
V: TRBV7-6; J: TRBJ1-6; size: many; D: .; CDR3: CASSLETALSSYNSPLHF; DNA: TGTGCCAGCAGCTTAGAGACCGCCCTCAGCTCCTATAATTCACCCCTCCACTTT
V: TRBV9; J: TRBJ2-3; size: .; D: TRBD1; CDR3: CASSGGTGVGDTQYF; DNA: TGTGCCAGCAGCGGCGGGACAGGGGTGGGCGATACGCAGTATTTT
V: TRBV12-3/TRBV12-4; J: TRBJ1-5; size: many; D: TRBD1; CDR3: CASNQGARQPQHF; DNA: TGTGCCAGCAATCAGGGGGCGAGGCAGCCCCAGCATTTT
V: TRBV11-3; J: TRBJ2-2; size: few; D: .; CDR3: CASSPTTATGELFF; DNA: TGTGCCAGCAGCCCGACGACAGCCACCGGGGAGCTGTTTTTT
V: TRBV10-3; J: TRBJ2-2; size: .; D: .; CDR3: CAIASGLHMAGELFF; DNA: TGTGCCATCGCCTCTGGCCTTCATATGGCCGGGGAGCTGTTTTTT
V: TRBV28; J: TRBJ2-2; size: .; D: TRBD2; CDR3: CASRRGLAGATNTGELFF; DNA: TGTGCCAGCAGAAGGGGACTAGCGGGAGCCACGAACACCGGGGAGCTGTTTTTT
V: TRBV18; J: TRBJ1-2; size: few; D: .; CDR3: CASSPRNREDGYTF; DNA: TGTGCCAGCTCACCCCGCAACAGGGAGGATGGCTACACCTTC
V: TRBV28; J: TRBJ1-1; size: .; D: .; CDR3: CASWGRDTEAFF; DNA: TGTGCCAGCTGGGGGCGCGATACTGAAGCTTTCTTT
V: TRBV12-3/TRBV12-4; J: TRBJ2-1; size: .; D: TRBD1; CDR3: CASSLGATGDNEQFF; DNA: TGTGCCAGCAGTTTAGGGGCCACAGGGGATAATGAGCAGTTCTTC
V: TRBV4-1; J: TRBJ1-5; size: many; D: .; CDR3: CASKTGFYSNQPQHF; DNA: TGCGCCAGCAAAACAGGGTTCTATAGCAATCAGCCCCAGCATTTT
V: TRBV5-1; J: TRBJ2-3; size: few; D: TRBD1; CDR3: CASSPGQTITDTQYF; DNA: TGCGCCAGCAGCCCGGGACAGACTATCACAGATACGCAGTATTTT
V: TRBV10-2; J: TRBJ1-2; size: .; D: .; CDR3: CASSEFRDYGYTF; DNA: TGCGCCAGCAGTGAGTTCAGGGACTATGGCTACACCTTC
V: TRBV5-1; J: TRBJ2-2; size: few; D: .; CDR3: CASSLGPPNTGELFF; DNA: TGCGCCAGCAGCTTAGGACCGCCGAACACCGGGGAGCTGTTTTTT
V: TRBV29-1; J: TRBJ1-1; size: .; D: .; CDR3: CSAQAGWNTEAFF; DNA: TGCAGCGCCCAAGCAGGATGGAACACTGAAGCTTTCTTT
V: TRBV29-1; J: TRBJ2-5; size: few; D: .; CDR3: CSVSGIRETQYF; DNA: TGCAGCGTTAGTGGGATCCGGGAGACCCAGTACTTC
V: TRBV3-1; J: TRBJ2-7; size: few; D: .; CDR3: CASSPGPATYEQYF; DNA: TGTGCCAGCAGCCCCGGACCGGCTACCTACGAGCAGTACTTC
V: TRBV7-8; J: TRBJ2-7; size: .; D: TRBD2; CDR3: CASSLEPSGTYEQYF; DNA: TGTGCCAGCAGCTTAGAGCCTAGCGGGACCTACGAGCAGTACTTC
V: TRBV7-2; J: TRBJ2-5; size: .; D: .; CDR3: CASSLAGRNQETQYF; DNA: TGTGCCAGCAGCCTAGCCGGACGGAACCAAGAGACCCAGTACTTC
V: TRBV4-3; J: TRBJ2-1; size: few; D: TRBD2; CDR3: CASSQWGLAGPYNEQFF; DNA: TGCGCCAGCAGCCAATGGGGACTAGCGGGACCCTACAATGAGCAGTTCTTC
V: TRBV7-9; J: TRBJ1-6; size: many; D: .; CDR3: CASSLKGYNSPLHF; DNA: TGTGCCAGCAGCTTAAAGGGTTATAATTCACCCCTCCACTTT
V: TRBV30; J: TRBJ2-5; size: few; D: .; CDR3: CAWSGWTEGTQYF; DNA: TGTGCCTGGAGTGGGTGGACAGAAGGGACCCAGTACTTC
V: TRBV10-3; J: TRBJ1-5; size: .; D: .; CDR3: CAISEARNQPQHF; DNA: TGTGCCATCAGTGAAGCTAGGAATCAGCCCCAGCATTTT
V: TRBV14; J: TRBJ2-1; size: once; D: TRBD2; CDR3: CASSQDLNPSGYNEQFF; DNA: TGTGCCAGCAGCCAAGATCTTAACCCTAGCGGCTACAATGAGCAGTTCTTC
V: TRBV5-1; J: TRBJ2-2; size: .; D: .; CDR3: CASRGTLNTGELFF; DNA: TGCGCCAGCAGAGGGACACTCAACACCGGGGAGCTGTTTTTT
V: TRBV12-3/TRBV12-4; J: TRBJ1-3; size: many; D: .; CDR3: CASLRQNSGNTIYF; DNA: TGTGCCAGCCTAAGACAAAACTCTGGAAACACCATATATTTT
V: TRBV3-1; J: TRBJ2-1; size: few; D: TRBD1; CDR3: CASSQFPSRTGIGIGQFF; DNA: TGTGCCAGCAGCCAATTCCCGTCTCGGACAGGGATCGGCATTGGGCAGTTCTTC
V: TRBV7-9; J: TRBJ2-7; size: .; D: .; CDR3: CASSLEFPRDNYEQYF; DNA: TGTGCCAGCAGCTTAGAATTCCCCCGGGACAATTACGAGCAGTACTTC
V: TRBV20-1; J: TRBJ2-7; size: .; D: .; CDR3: CSASRTDEVEQYF; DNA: TGCAGTGCTTCTCGGACAGACGAGGTCGAGCAGTACTTC
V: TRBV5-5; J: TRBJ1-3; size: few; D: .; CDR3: CASSWGTGNSGNTIYF; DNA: TGTGCCAGCAGCTGGGGGACGGGAAACTCTGGAAACACCATATATTTT
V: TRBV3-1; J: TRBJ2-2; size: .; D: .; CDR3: CASSQDPRTARNTGELFF; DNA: TGTGCCAGCAGCCAAGATCCTAGGACAGCCCGGAACACCGGGGAGCTGTTTTTT
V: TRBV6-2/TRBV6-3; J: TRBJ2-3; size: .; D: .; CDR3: CASSQRTQGGPDTQYF; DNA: TGTGCCAGCAGTCAAAGGACCCAGGGGGGCCCAGATACGCAGTATTTT
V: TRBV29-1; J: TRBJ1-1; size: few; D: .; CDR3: CSVMNTEAFF; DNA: TGCAGCGTTATGAACACTGAAGCTTTCTTT
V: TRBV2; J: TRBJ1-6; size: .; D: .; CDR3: CASTSVQGNYNSPLHF; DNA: TGTGCCAGCACAAGCGTTCAGGGGAACTATAATTCACCCCTCCACTTT
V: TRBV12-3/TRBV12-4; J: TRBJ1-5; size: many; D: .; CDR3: CASSFTGNQPQHF; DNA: TGTGCCAGCAGTTTTACAGGCAATCAGCCCCAGCATTTT
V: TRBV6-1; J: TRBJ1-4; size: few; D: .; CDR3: CASSEATGRLTASNEKLFF; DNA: TGTGCCAGCAGTGAAGCGACGGGCCGCTTGACAGCATCTAATGAAAAACTGTTTTTT
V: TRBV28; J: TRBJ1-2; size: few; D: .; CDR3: CASSLRQALYGYTF; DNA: TGTGCCAGCAGTTTGCGCCAGGCCCTCTATGGCTACACCTTC
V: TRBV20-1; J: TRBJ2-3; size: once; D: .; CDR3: CSAEIRDTQYF; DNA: TGCAGTGCTGAAATTCGGGATACGCAGTATTTT
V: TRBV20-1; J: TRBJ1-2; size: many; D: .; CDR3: CSARRGALNYGYTF; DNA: TGCAGTGCTAGAAGGGGGGCGTTGAACTATGGCTACACCTTC
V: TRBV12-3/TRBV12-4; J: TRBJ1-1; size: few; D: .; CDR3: CASSLRNEAFF; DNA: TGTGCCAGCAGTTTACGGAATGAAGCTTTCTTT